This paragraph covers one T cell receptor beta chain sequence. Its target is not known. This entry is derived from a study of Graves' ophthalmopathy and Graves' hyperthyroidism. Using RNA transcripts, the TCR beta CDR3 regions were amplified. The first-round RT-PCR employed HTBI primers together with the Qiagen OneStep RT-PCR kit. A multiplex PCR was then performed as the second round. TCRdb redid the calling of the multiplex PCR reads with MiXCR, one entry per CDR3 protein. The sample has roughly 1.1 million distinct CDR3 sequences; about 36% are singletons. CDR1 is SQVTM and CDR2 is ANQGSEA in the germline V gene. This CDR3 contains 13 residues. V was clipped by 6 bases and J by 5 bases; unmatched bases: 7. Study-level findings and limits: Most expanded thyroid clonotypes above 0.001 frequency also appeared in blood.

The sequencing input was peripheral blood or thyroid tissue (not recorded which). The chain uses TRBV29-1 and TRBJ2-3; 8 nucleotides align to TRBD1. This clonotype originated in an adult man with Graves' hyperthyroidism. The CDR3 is CSVARGPGDTQYF. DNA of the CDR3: TGCAGCGTGGCCAGGGGGCCGGGAGATACGCAGTATTTT.